This is a list of T cell receptor beta chains from one sample in a study of T cell repertoires in cytomegalovirus infection. For these receptors, no antigen is known. In TCRdb, the reads were re-called with MiXCR into one record per CDR3 protein. This sample yields about 770,000 distinct CDR3 sequences, of which under 35% are seen a single time; 13% belongs to the top ten. Sequencing used cultured CD8+ T cells from PBMCs, obtained from culture after CMV antigen stimulation. These receptors originate from a human donor in good health (CMV status not recorded). Some clones in this sample may be carry-over from other donors' samples. Both conserved end residues are part of each CDR3. D genes are given only for firm matches. Clone size appears in some rows only: once, few, many, or a class for an expanded clone.

>-|TRBV10-3|-|TRBJ1-4
CAISDSPNEKLFF
TGTGCCATCAGTGACAGTCCGAATGAAAAACTGTTTTTT
>many|TRBV7-6|TRBD1|TRBJ2-1
CASSSTGTGGYNEQFF
TGTGCCAGCAGCTCCACCGGGACAGGGGGCTACAATGAGCAGTTCTTC
>-|TRBV11-2|-|TRBJ2-3
CTSSLENSWDTQYF
TGTACCAGCAGCTTAGAGAACTCCTGGGATACGCAGTATTTT
>-|TRBV10-3|TRBD1|TRBJ1-2
CAISEDRGDGYTF
TGTGCCATCAGTGAAGACAGGGGTGATGGCTACACCTTC
>-|TRBV27|TRBD2|TRBJ2-1
CASSPLTGLAGWDEQFF
TGTGCCAGCAGCCCCCTAACGGGACTAGCGGGGTGGGATGAGCAGTTCTTC
>-|TRBV12-5|-|TRBJ1-2
CASGFVVANGYTF
TGTGCTAGTGGTTTCGTCGTCGCGAATGGCTACACCTTC
>-|TRBV5-6|TRBD2|TRBJ2-7
CASSPGLGTGYEQYF
TGTGCCAGCAGCCCCGGACTAGGAACGGGCTACGAGCAGTACTTC
>few|TRBV12-5|-|TRBJ2-7
CASGIGTAEQYF
TGTGCTAGTGGTATCGGGACTGCCGAGCAGTACTTC
>-|TRBV27|TRBD2|TRBJ2-1
CASSLGAGGEQFF
TGTGCCAGCAGTTTGGGGGCGGGGGGTGAGCAGTTCTTC
>-|TRBV6-6|-|TRBJ2-2
CASSYSPSRTTGELFF
TGTGCCAGCAGTTACTCTCCGAGTAGAACGACCGGGGAGCTGTTTTTT
>-|TRBV12-3/TRBV12-4|TRBD2|TRBJ2-1
CASIPGLAGGPDTYNEQFF
TGTGCCAGCATCCCCGGGCTAGCGGGGGGGCCGGATACCTACAATGAGCAGTTCTTC
>-|TRBV19|TRBD1|TRBJ2-1
CATGQSYNEQFF
TGTGCCACGGGACAGAGTTACAATGAGCAGTTCTTC
>few|TRBV12-3/TRBV12-4|-|TRBJ2-2
CASSSLIVAGAGTGELFF
TGTGCCAGCAGCTCCCTCATTGTGGCGGGGGCGGGCACCGGGGAGCTGTTTTTT
>few|TRBV6-5|TRBD2|TRBJ2-2
CASSPSGGTGGELFF
TGTGCCAGCAGTCCTAGCGGGGGGACTGGAGGGGAGCTGTTTTTT
>few|TRBV19|-|TRBJ1-5
CASTVSQNQPQHF
TGTGCCAGTACAGTCTCTCAAAATCAGCCCCAGCATTTT
>-|TRBV12-3/TRBV12-4|-|TRBJ1-5
CASSLSSWPQHF
TGTGCCAGCAGTTTAAGTAGTTGGCCCCAGCATTTT
>-|TRBV19|TRBD1|TRBJ1-2
CASRGQPPGYTF
TGTGCCAGTAGGGGACAGCCTCCGGGGTACACCTTC
>few|TRBV19|-|TRBJ1-4
CASSISGHTEKLFF
TGTGCCAGTAGTATATCAGGACATACTGAAAAACTGTTTTTT